The rows below give T cell receptor beta chains drawn from one sample of a study of CD8 T cells in Susac syndrome. TCRdb ran MiXCR on the immunoSEQ multiplex PCR reads and lists one entry per CDR3 protein. The sample yields under 350,000 distinct CDR3 sequences, just over 90% seen once. Sequencing was done on a sample of CD4+ T cells from PBMCs. Every receptor here comes from a human donor with multiple sclerosis. Both conserved end residues are part of each CDR3. A D gene is named only where the DNA matches it firmly. Clone sizes are given selectively: once, few, many, or a class where the clone is expanded.

size	V	J	D	CDR3	DNA
few	TRBV28	TRBJ1-1	NA	CASSLLGNTEAFF	TGTGCCAGCAGTTTACTGGGGAACACTGAAGCTTTCTTT
NA	TRBV7-2	TRBJ1-5	NA	CASSDHHNQPQHF	TGTGCCAGCAGCGACCACCACAATCAGCCCCAGCATTTT
NA	TRBV11-2	TRBJ1-6	NA	CASSETSTGSYNSPLHF	TGTGCCAGCAGCGAAACGTCAACAGGCTCCTATAATTCACCCCTCCACTTT
NA	TRBV4-1	TRBJ1-2	NA	CASSQDPARDGPGGYTF	TGCGCCAGCAGCCAAGATCCAGCCCGGGACGGTCCAGGTGGCTACACCTTC
NA	TRBV3-1	TRBJ2-2	TRBD2	CASSQRGRAVGELFF	TGTGCCAGCAGCCAACGCGGGAGGGCCGTCGGGGAGCTGTTTTTT
NA	TRBV29-1	TRBJ2-1	NA	CSVSGPRARLLNEQFF	TGCAGCGTTTCTGGACCTAGGGCACGACTCTTGAATGAGCAGTTCTTC
NA	TRBV4-1	TRBJ1-1	NA	CASSQIVDRRPNTEAFF	TGCGCCAGCAGCCAAATAGTAGACCGACGGCCCAACACTGAAGCTTTCTTT
NA	TRBV12-3/TRBV12-4	TRBJ2-5	TRBD2	CASSSLAGGLQETQYF	TGTGCCAGCAGTTCTCTAGCGGGGGGTCTCCAAGAGACCCAGTACTTC
NA	TRBV3-1	TRBJ1-2	NA	CASSQVANYGYTF	TGTGCCAGCAGCCAAGTGGCTAACTATGGCTACACCTTC
NA	TRBV3-1	TRBJ2-4	NA	CASSQETLAKNIQYF	TGTGCCAGCAGCCAAGAGACCCTAGCCAAAAACATTCAGTACTTC
NA	TRBV5-1	TRBJ2-2	TRBD1	CASSLVTGGSGELFF	TGCGCCAGCAGCTTGGTGACAGGGGGCTCCGGGGAGCTGTTTTTT
NA	TRBV5-1	TRBJ2-6	NA	CASSLRADPGANVLTF	TGCGCCAGCAGCTTGCGAGCCGACCCTGGGGCCAACGTCCTGACTTTC
NA	TRBV4-3	TRBJ2-5	TRBD1	CASSQDPWGQGRETQYF	TGCGCCAGCAGCCAAGATCCCTGGGGACAGGGAAGGGAGACCCAGTACTTC
NA	TRBV5-1	TRBJ1-6	NA	CASSLEAMDSSPLHF	TGCGCCAGCAGCTTGGAGGCAATGGATTCTTCACCCCTCCACTTT